The clone carrying this T cell receptor (beta chain) occurred a few times. Antigen unknown. Hyperthyroidism patients were newly diagnosed, had disease duration under 2 months, and were aged 18 to 65 years. Criteria for exclusion of patients were uncontrolled infection, other autoimmune disease, pregnancy or lactation. These data belong to a study of T cells in Graves' hyperthyroidism and ophthalmopathy. Points from the study as a whole: Most thyroid-expanded clonotypes above 0.001 were also found in blood.

Amplification of TCR beta CDR3 regions used RNA as the template. An initial round of RT-PCR targeting the TCR CDR3 relied on the HTBI primer set. In TCRdb, the multiplex PCR reads were re-called with MiXCR into one record per CDR3 protein. The data hold about 360,000 distinct CDR3 sequences, with 13% observed a single time. Germline CDR1 is SGDLS and CDR2 is YYNGEE. With 4 bases removed from V and 3 bases from J, the gap between germline ends came to 13 bases. The CDR3 runs to 14 residues. The receptor comes from a woman between 18 and 29 years old with Graves' hyperthyroidism. The sequencing input was blood. The chain links TRBV9 to TRBJ1-1, with a possible D match to TRBD1 (5 bases). DNA of the CDR3: TGTGCCAGCAGCATCTTTGGGGGAGACACTGAAGCTTTCTTT. It translates to CASSIFGGDTEAFF.